Below, 26 T cell receptor beta chains from the same sample are listed, as sequenced in a study of radiotherapy plus CTLA-4 blockade in lung cancer. Measured with immunoSEQ multiplex PCR; TCRdb has only the in-frame clones, and not every one. The sample holds 30,000 or so clones, almost 80% seen once. The sequenced sample was peripheral blood, obtained from a patient treated with radiotherapy plus ipilimumab. The receptors shown here come from a human donor with non-small cell lung cancer who had stable disease on radiotherapy plus ipilimumab.

The chain employs TRBV7-2 and TRBJ2-7; D gene ambiguous. Germline V CDR1 and CDR2: SGHTA, FQGNSA. The CDR3 contains 12 residues. Between the trimmed V and J ends, which lost 5 bases and 0 bases, there was a span of 5 bases. CDR3 sequence reads: CASSPYSYEQYF. Written as DNA, the CDR3 is TGTGCCAGCAGCCCGTACTCCTACGAGCAGTACTTC.

This rearrangement joins TRBV6-5 to TRBJ2-7; D gene uncertain. There are 13 residues in the CDR3. Germline assignment: CDR1 MNHEY and CDR2 SVGAGI. V was clipped by 8 bases and J by 6 bases, with 17 bases between them. CDR3 residues: CASCVQGSGEQYV. CDR3 sequence (DNA): TGTGCCAGCTGTGTACAAGGGTCGGGCGAGCAGTACGTC.

This clone was found a few times. V is TRBV10-3 and J is TRBJ1-2, with D hard to call. The V gene's germline CDR1 is ENHRY and CDR2 SYGVKD. V was shortened by 3 bases and J by 4 bases, with 15 bases between the two germline ends. There are 15 residues in the CDR3. The CDR3 DNA sequence: TGTGCCATCAGTGATATTGTACATGACGGCTATGGCTACACCTTC. Its protein is CAISDIVHDGYGYTF.

The V gene is TRBV5-1, the J gene TRBJ2-3; D may be TRBD1 (5 bases). The CDR3 sequence is 14 residues long. The ends were cut back, 4 bases at V and 6 bases at J, with 15 bases in the middle. Germline CDR1 reads SGHRS; CDR2 reads YFSETQ. CDR3 amino acids: CASSPWTPADTQYF. The DNA of the CDR3 is TGCGCCAGCAGCCCATGGACACCCGCCGATACGCAGTATTTT.

The chain carries TRBV18 and TRBJ1-3; 10 positions agree with TRBD1. CDR3 size: 13 residues. J was trimmed by 8 bases and V by 6 bases; bases with no gene match: 4. Germline CDR1 is KGHSH and CDR2 is LQKENI. As DNA, the CDR3 is TGTGCCAGCTCGGGACAGGGGTTGGACACCATATATTTT. It encodes CASSGQGLDTIYF.

As concerns this clone: One end of the junction is discordant with germline, which a read error may explain. The chain combines TRBV5-4 with TRBJ2-5, with 10 bases aligning to TRBD2. This CDR3 is built from 15 residues. CDR1 and CDR2 from the germline V gene are SGHNT and YYREEE (reference sequence). CDR3 bases: TGTACCAGCAGGGGAGGGGCTAGCGGGGGAAAGACCCAGTACTTC. Amino acid sequence: CTSRGGASGGKTQYF. The variable domain in full, completed from reference TRBV5-4 and TRBJ2-5, reads ETGVTQSPTHLIKTRGQQVTLRCSSQSGHNTVSWYQQALGQGPQFIFQYYREEENGRGNFPPRFSGLQFPNYSSELNVNALELDDSALYLCTSRGGASGGKTQYFGPGTRLLVL.

The table lists this clone with a count of one. The J gene is TRBJ2-5, the V gene TRBV7-9; the D call may be TRBD1 or TRBD2 (5 bases each). This CDR3 spans 14 amino acids. Germline-derived CDR1 and CDR2 are SEHNR and FQNEAQ (reference sequence). Between the trimmed V and J ends, which lost 1 base and 5 bases, there was a span of 11 bases. Written as DNA, the CDR3 is TGTGCCAGCAGCTTAGGTTCAGGGACGGAGACCCAGTACTTC. Protein sequence: CASSLGSGTETQYF.

V is TRBV6-6 and J is TRBJ2-5; D possibly corresponds to TRBD2 (5 bases). Between the trimmed V and J ends, which lost 6 bases and 5 bases, there was a span of 7 bases. Germline CDR1 is MNHNY and CDR2 is SVGAGI (reference sequence). CDR3 length: 11 residues. The CDR3 nucleotides are TGTGCCAGCAGGAGGGCGGAGACCCAGTACTTC. It translates to CASRRAETQYF.

This clone has a single count. The chain combines TRBV9 with TRBJ1-2; 9 nucleotides match TRBD1. This CDR3 has 15 residues. V shed 2 bases and J 5 bases; nucleotides not matched to a gene: 7. Germline CDR1 reads SGDLS; CDR2 reads YYNGEE. For the CDR3, the DNA is TGTGCCAGCAGCGTGTCCCCGGGACAGGGATATGGCTACACCTTC. Encoded protein: CASSVSPGQGYGYTF.

This chain joins TRBV7-5 and TRBJ2-5; TRBD1, as called in the table, went unchecked against the DNA. TRBV7-5 is shown as a pseudogene. The CDR3 is 14 residues long. CDR3 nucleotides: TGTGTCAGAACTGACGGGTTCAGGGCAGAGACCCAGTACTTC. Amino acid sequence: CVRTDGFRAETQYF.

V and J are TRBV28 and TRBJ1-2, with D possibly matching TRBD1 (5 bases). Germline values: CDR1 MDHEN, CDR2 SYDVKM. The CDR3 is 15 amino acids. V lost 4 bases and J lost 4, with 16 bases in between. CDR3 in amino acids: CASSSPGRTVYGYTF. The DNA of the CDR3 is TGTGCCAGCAGTTCACCGGGACGGACGGTCTATGGCTACACCTTC.

J is TRBJ2-3 and V is TRBV5-1; TRBD1 aligns across 7 bases. CDR1 and CDR2 (germline): SGHRS, YFSETQ. V was clipped by 3 bases and J by 0 bases; unmatched bases: 4. This CDR3 region has 15 residues. DNA for the CDR3: TGCGCCAGCAGCTCAGGGGGTCGCAGCACAGATACGCAGTATTTT. Translated, it gives CASSSGGRSTDTQYF.

The chain couples TRBV28 to TRBJ1-1; D is unresolved. CDR1 is MDHEN, CDR2 SYDVKM, per germline. V was clipped by 10 bases and J by 0 bases, with 9 bases between them. This CDR3 comprises 12 residues. The CDR3 nucleotides read TGTGCCACCAGGTGGATGAACACTGAAGCTTTCTTT. This sequence encodes CATRWMNTEAFF.

This chain connects TRBV4-3 to TRBJ2-2; 12 bases are shared with TRBD2. The trim removed 0 bases at V and 5 bases at J, leaving 7 bases unmatched. The germline CDR1 and CDR2 sequences are LGHNA and YSLEER. There are 18 residues in the CDR3. CDR3 nucleotide sequence: TGCGCCAGCAGCCAAGATGCTAGCGGGGGGGCTGGGACCGGGGAGCTGTTTTTT. Amino acids: CASSQDASGGAGTGELFF.

J is TRBJ1-2 and V is TRBV6-1; D remains ambiguous. The CDR3 has 13 residues. Trimming cost V 8 bases and J 3 bases, with 13 bases left between them. Germline values: CDR1 MNHNS, CDR2 SASEGT. CDR3 residues: CASDHGIHYGYTF. The CDR3 nucleotides are TGTGCCAGCGACCACGGCATTCACTATGGCTACACCTTC.

J is TRBJ1-3 and V is TRBV4-3; possibly TRBD1 for D (5 bases). The CDR3 consists of 15 residues. CDR1 and CDR2 from the germline V gene are LGHNA and YSLEER. Trimming shortened V by 0 bases and J by 1 base, and 7 bases separated the two germline ends. This CDR3 reads CASSQESGSGNTIYF. The CDR3 region has the DNA TGCGCCAGCAGCCAAGAATCAGGGTCTGGAAACACCATATATTTT.

This sequence joins TRBV5-8 and TRBJ2-1; the D gene is possibly TRBD2 (6 bases). The germline V and J ends were trimmed by 6 bases and 5 bases, with 15 bases remaining between them. CDR1 and CDR2 (germline): SGHTS, YDEGEE. This CDR3 comprises 14 residues. In DNA, the CDR3 is TGTGCCAGCACCCGCCGTGGGGGGAACAATGAGCAGTTCTTC. As protein: CASTRRGGNNEQFF.

V usage is TRBV5-1 and J usage is TRBJ2-3, with TRBD2 matching 7 bases. Germline assignment: CDR1 SGHRS and CDR2 YFSETQ. Trimming cost V 4 bases and J 6 bases; bases outside gene matches: 14. The CDR3 is made up of 16 amino acids. CDR3: CASSPTWGGVSDTQYF. For the CDR3, the DNA is TGCGCCAGCAGCCCCACGTGGGGGGGGGTTAGTGATACGCAGTATTTT. The whole variable domain, filled in from reference TRBV5-1 and TRBJ2-3, reads KAGVTQTPRYLIKTRGQQVTLSCSPISGHRSVSWYQQTPGQGLQFLFEYFSETQRNKGNFPGRFSGRQFSNSRSEMNVSTLELGDSALYLCASSPTWGGVSDTQYFGPGTRLTVL.

CDR3 nucleotide sequence: TGTGCCAGTAGACTTAACTATGGCTACACCTTC. It encodes CASRLNYGYTF. This chain links TRBV19 with TRBJ1-2; D unresolved. The CDR3 runs 11 residues. From germline, CDR1 is LNHDA and CDR2 SQIVND (reference sequence). The V gene lost 6 bases and the J gene lost 1 base, with 3 bases spanning the gap. Drawing the rest from reference TRBV19 and TRBJ1-2, the complete variable domain is DGGITQSPKYLFRKEGQNVTLSCEQNLNHDAMYWYRQDPGQGLRLIYYSQIVNDFQKGDIAEGYSVSREKKESFPLTVTSAQKNPTAFYLCASRLNYGYTFGSGTRLTVV.

This clone is medium-sized in the sample. The genes are TRBV5-1 and TRBJ1-2; D gene ambiguous. Trimming cost V 0 bases and J 3 bases, with 9 bases left between them. Germline V gene lookup returns CDR1 SGHRS and CDR2 YFSETQ. The CDR3 contains 14 residues. CDR3 nucleotide sequence: TGCGCCAGCAGCTTGGGGCAGGACTACTATGGCTACACCTTC. It specifies CASSLGQDYYGYTF.

The chain couples TRBV19 to TRBJ1-5; D is unresolved. There are 12 residues in the CDR3. Germline CDR1 reads LNHDA; CDR2 reads SQIVND (reference sequence). Trimming stripped 4 bases from V and 11 bases from J, with 12 bases between. The CDR3 spells CASSNLQKAQHF. The CDR3 nucleotides read TGTGCCAGTAGTAACCTCCAAAAGGCCCAGCATTTT. Variable domain in full (rest from reference TRBV19 and TRBJ1-5): DGGITQSPKYLFRKEGQNVTLSCEQNLNHDAMYWYRQDPGQGLRLIYYSQIVNDFQKGDIAEGYSVSREKKESFPLTVTSAQKNPTAFYLCASSNLQKAQHFGDGTRLSIL.

This clone was counted a single time. The genes are TRBV5-1 and TRBJ1-2, with 10 bases identical to TRBD1. Germline loops: CDR1 SGHRS, CDR2 YFSETQ. Trimming cost V 3 bases and J 10 bases; bases outside gene matches: 15. The CDR3 covers 16 residues. The CDR3 region is CASSWLLPGQGSYYTF. In nucleotides, the CDR3 is TGCGCCAGCAGCTGGTTGCTCCCGGGACAGGGGAGTTACTACACCTTC.

The sample holds a few counts of this clone. This rearrangement joins TRBV6-1 to TRBJ2-7; 7 nucleotides agree with TRBD2. The V segment lost 4 bases and the J segment 3 bases; nucleotides outside the gene matches: 6. The germline V gene encodes CDR1 MNHNS and CDR2 SASEGT. The CDR3 is 14 residues long. CDR3 in amino acids: CASSGNWGGYEQYV. The CDR3 DNA is TGTGCCAGCAGTGGGAACTGGGGGGGCTACGAGCAGTACGTC.

V gene TRBV6-5 combines with J gene TRBJ1-5, with a weak D call TRBD1 (5 bases). Germline values: CDR1 MNHEY, CDR2 SVGAGI. The CDR3 sequence is 14 residues long. The ends were cut back, 4 bases at V and 7 bases at J, with 14 bases in the middle. CDR3: CASSLKQGPQPQHF. The CDR3 DNA sequence: TGTGCCAGCAGTTTAAAGCAGGGCCCACAGCCCCAGCATTTT.

The chain uses TRBV7-3 and TRBJ1-6; the D is unclear. CDR1 is SGHTA, CDR2 FQGTGA, per germline. This CDR3 is 16 amino acids long. V shed 3 bases and J shed 9 bases, with 18 bases lying between them. Here the CDR3 DNA reads TGTGCCAGCAGCTTCGGGAACGACGGGCCCAGTTCACCCCTCCACTTT. Protein: CASSFGNDGPSSPLHF. Filled out from reference TRBV7-3 and TRBJ1-6, the complete variable domain reads GAGVSQTPSNKVTEKGKYVELRCDPISGHTALYWYRQSLGQGPEFLIYFQGTGAADDSGLPNDRFFAVRPEGSVSTLKIQRTERGDSAVYLCASSFGNDGPSSPLHFGNGTRLTVT.

The chain is built from TRBV18 and TRBJ1-2, with D tentatively TRBD1 (5 bases). Trimming left V 0 bases short and J 1 base short, with 9 bases between. The V gene's germline CDR1 is KGHSH and CDR2 LQKENI. CDR3 length: 15 amino acids. CDR3 nucleotide sequence: TGTGCCAGCTCACCACCAGGGGCCCTTAACTATGGCTACACCTTC. Amino acids: CASSPPGALNYGYTF.